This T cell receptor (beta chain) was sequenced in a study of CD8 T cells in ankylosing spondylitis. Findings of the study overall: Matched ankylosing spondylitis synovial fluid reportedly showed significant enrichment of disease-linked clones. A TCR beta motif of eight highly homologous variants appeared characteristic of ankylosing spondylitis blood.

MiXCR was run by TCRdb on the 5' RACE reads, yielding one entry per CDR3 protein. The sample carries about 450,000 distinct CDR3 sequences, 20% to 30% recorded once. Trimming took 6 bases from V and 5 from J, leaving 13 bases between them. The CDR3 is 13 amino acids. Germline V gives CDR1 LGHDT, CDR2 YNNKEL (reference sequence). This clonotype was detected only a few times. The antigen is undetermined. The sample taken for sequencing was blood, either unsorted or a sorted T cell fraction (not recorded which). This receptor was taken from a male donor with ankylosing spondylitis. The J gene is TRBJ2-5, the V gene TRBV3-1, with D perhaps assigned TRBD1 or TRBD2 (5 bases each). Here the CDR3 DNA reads TGTGCCAGCAGGGTACGGGGCCGGGAGACCCAGTACTTC. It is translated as CASRVRGRETQYF.